These 2 T cell receptor beta chains came from one sample sequenced in a study of T cell responses to AZD1222 COVID-19 vaccine. TCRdb's table, derived via immunoSEQ multiplex PCR, lists solely in-frame clones and lacks some. Here the sample spans 150,000 to 200,000 clones, roughly nine tenths being singletons. Sequencing used peripheral blood, obtained 28 days after the second AZD1222 dose. The receptors come from an adult who received the AZD1222 COVID-19 vaccine.

This rearrangement joins TRBV10-3 to TRBJ2-2, with D hard to call. The CDR3 is 13 residues long. The V gene's germline CDR1 is ENHRY and CDR2 SYGVKD. Trimming cost V 6 bases and J 3 bases, with 8 bases left between them. CDR3 DNA: TGTGCCATCAGGGTCGGCGACACCGGGGAGCTGTTTTTT. Encoded protein: CAIRVGDTGELFF.

The J gene is TRBJ2-1, the V gene TRBV5-4; D uncertain. The CDR3 loop spans 12 amino acids. Germline CDR1 is SGHNT and CDR2 is YYREEE (reference sequence). The V end was cut by 2 bases, the J end by 5 bases, with 5 bases between. The CDR3 nucleotides read TGTGCCAGCAGCTTACCAAACAATGAGCAGTTCTTC. Translation gives CASSLPNNEQFF.